The subject of this entry is one T cell receptor (beta chain). The germline V and J ends were trimmed by 2 bases and 11 bases, with 15 bases remaining between them. The germline V gene encodes CDR1 MNHEY and CDR2 SVGEGT. The CDR3 has 13 amino acids. The data are from a study of T cell responses to AZD1222 COVID-19 vaccine. Clones were sequenced by immunoSEQ multiplex PCR, and TCRdb holds only the in-frame ones, with some missing. Counted here are under 200,000 clones, almost 90% occurring once; the ten biggest clones make up roughly 5%. Source: peripheral blood, taken on day 0 of AZD1222 vaccination. This TCR came from an adult in good health. The chain combines TRBV6-2 or TRBV6-3 with TRBJ1-1, with unresolved D. The CDR3 here is CASSYAGAVGAFF. CDR3 nucleotide sequence: TGTGCCAGCAGTTACGCCGGAGCAGTAGGGGCTTTCTTT.